This T cell receptor (beta chain) emerged from a study of identical twins. In its sample, this clonotype was seen many times. TCRdb reanalysed the 5' RACE reads using MiXCR and keeps one entry per CDR3 protein. The data show roughly 690,000 distinct CDR3 sequences, with around 21% seen just once and 4.3% held by the top ten. These same records also appear under a second study, on T cells expressing NK-cell markers.

The sequenced sample was PBMCs. This clonotype was obtained from a woman between 18 and 29 years old in good health.

Here the CDR3 DNA reads TGCAGTGCTAGAGGCGGGAGGGCCCCAGATACGCAGTATTTT. It translates to CSARGGRAPDTQYF. This chain links TRBV20-1 with TRBJ2-3, with 9 bases aligning to TRBD2. Germline V lookup: CDR1 DFQATT, CDR2 SNEGSKA (reference sequence). Germline trimming cut 1 base from V and 4 bases from J; bases unmatched to any gene: 3. The CDR3 totals 14 residues.